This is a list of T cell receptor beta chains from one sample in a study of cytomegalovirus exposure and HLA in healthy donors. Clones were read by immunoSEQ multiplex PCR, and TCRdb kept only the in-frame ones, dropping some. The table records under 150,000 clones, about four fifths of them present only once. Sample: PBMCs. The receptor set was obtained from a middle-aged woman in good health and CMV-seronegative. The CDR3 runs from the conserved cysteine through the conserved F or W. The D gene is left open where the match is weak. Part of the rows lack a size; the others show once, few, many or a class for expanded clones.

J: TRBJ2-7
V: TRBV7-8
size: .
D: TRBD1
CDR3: CASSWDSSYEQYF
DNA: TGTGCCAGCAGCTGGGACAGTTCCTACGAGCAGTACTTC

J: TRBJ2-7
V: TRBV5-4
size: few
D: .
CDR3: CASSSRRGDSYEQYF
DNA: TGTGCCAGCAGCTCACGTAGGGGCGACTCCTACGAGCAGTACTTC

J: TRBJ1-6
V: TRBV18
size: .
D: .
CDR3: CASSPSQGVNSPLHF
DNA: TGTGCCAGCTCACCATCTCAGGGCGTTAATTCACCCCTCCACTTT

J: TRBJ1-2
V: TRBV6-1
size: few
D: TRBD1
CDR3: CASSTTGQGDYGYTF
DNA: TGTGCCAGCAGTACTACGGGACAGGGCGACTATGGCTACACCTTC

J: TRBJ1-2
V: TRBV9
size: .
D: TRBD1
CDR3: CASSVAPGQGCFYTF
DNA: TGTGCCAGCAGCGTAGCCCCGGGACAGGGATGTTTCTACACCTTC

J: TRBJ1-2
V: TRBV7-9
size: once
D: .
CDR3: CASSSPEYYGYTF
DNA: TGTGCCAGCAGCTCACCAGAATACTATGGCTACACCTTC

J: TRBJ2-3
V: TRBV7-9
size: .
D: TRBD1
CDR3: CASSWTGEATDTQYF
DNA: TGTGCCAGCAGCTGGACAGGGGAAGCGACAGATACGCAGTATTTT

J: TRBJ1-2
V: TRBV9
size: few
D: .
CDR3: CASSVGRDGYTF
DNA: TGTGCCAGCAGCGTAGGGAGGGATGGCTACACCTTC

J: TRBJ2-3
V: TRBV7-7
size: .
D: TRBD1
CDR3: CASSPTGQGAIDTQYF
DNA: TGTGCTAGCAGCCCCACGGGACAGGGGGCCATAGATACGCAGTATTTT

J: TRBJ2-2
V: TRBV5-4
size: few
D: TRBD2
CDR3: CASSLRYGTSQGGELFF
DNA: TGTGCCAGCAGCTTGCGATACGGGACTAGTCAGGGCGGGGAGCTGTTTTTT

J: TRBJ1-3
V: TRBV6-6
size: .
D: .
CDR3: CASSLRGSGRGDTIYF
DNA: TGTGCCAGCAGTCTCCGGGGTTCGGGGAGGGGCGACACCATATATTTT

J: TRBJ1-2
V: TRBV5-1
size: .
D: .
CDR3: CASSLASDKIYGYTF
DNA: TGCGCCAGCAGCTTGGCGTCAGACAAAATCTATGGCTACACCTTC

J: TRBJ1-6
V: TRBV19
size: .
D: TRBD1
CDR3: CASSASTGTGNSPLHF
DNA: TGTGCCAGTAGTGCCTCAACCGGGACAGGGAATTCACCCCTCCACTTT

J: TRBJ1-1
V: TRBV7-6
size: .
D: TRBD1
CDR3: CASSLWETGANTEAFF
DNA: TGTGCCAGCAGCTTATGGGAGACAGGGGCGAACACTGAAGCTTTCTTT

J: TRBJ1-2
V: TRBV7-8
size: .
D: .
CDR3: CASSLVGGDRGYTF
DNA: TGTGCCAGCAGCTTAGTAGGAGGGGATCGGGGCTACACCTTC

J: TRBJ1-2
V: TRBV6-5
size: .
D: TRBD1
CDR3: CASSYRGTGNYGYTF
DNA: TGTGCCAGCAGTTACCGTGGGACAGGGAACTATGGCTACACCTTC

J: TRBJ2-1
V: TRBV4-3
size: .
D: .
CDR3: CASSQVSTGWAYNEQFF
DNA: TGCGCCAGCAGCCAAGTTTCCACAGGGTGGGCTTACAATGAGCAGTTCTTC

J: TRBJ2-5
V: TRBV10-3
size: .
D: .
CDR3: CAISESQQGRETQYF
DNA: TGTGCCATCAGTGAGTCTCAGCAGGGGAGAGAGACCCAGTACTTC

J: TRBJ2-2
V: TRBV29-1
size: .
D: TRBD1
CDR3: CSVEGWDRGPGELFF
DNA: TGCAGCGTTGAAGGCTGGGACAGGGGGCCCGGGGAGCTGTTTTTT

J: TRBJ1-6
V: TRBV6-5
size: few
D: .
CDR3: CASWTVNNSPLHF
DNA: TGTGCCAGCTGGACAGTTAATAATTCACCCCTCCACTTT

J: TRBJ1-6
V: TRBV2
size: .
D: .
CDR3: CASLEDLPGNSPLHF
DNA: TGTGCCAGCCTCGAAGACCTTCCGGGGAATTCACCCCTCCACTTT

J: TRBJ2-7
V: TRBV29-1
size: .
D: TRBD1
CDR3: CSVEGQGIYEQYF
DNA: TGCAGCGTTGAGGGACAGGGGATCTACGAGCAGTACTTC

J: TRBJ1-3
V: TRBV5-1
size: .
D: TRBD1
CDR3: CASSLEPGQGENTIYF
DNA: TGCGCCAGCAGCTTAGAACCGGGACAGGGGGAAAACACCATATATTTT

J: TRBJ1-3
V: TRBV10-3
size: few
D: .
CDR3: CAINEGSSGNTIYF
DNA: TGTGCCATCAATGAGGGCAGCTCTGGAAACACCATATATTTT

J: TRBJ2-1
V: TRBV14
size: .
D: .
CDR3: CASSQDRTGALFF
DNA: TGTGCCAGCAGCCAAGATCGTACGGGAGCGTTGTTCTTC

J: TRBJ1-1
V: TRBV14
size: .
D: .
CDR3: CASSHSGDTEAFF
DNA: TGTGCCAGCAGCCACTCAGGGGACACTGAAGCTTTCTTT

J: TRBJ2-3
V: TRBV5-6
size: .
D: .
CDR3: CASSPRAADTQYF
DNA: TGTGCCAGCAGCCCGAGAGCTGCAGATACGCAGTATTTT

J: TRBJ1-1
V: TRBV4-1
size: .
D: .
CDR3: CASSPGGGLAEAFF
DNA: TGCGCCAGCAGCCCCGGGGGGGGGTTGGCTGAAGCTTTCTTT

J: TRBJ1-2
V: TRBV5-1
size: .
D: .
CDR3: CASSPDAGRGYGYTF
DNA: TGCGCCAGCAGCCCCGACGCGGGCAGGGGCTATGGCTACACCTTC

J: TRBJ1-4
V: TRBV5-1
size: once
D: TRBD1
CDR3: CASSLAGTESEKLFF
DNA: TGCGCCAGCAGCTTGGCAGGGACAGAGAGCGAAAAACTGTTTTTT

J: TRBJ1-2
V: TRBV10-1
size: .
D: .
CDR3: CASRDRTTDNYGYTF
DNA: TGCGCCAGCAGAGATAGGACAACCGATAACTATGGCTACACCTTC

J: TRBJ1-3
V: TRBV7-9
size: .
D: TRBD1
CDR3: CASSPGQGFENTIYF
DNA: TGTGCCAGCAGCCCGGGACAGGGATTCGAGAACACCATATATTTT